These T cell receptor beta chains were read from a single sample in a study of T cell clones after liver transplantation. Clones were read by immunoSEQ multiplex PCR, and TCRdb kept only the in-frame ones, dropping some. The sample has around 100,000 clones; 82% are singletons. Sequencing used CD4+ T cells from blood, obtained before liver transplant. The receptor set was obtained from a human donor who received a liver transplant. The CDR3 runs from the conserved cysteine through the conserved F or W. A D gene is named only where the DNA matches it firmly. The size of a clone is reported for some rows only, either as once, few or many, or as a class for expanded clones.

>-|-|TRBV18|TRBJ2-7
CASSRTEGFSYEQYF
TGTGCCAGCTCCAGGACAGAGGGATTCTCCTACGAGCAGTACTTC
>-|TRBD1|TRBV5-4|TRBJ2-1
CASSLAGTGAHNEQFF
TGTGCCAGCAGCTTGGCCGGGACAGGGGCCCACAATGAGCAGTTCTTC
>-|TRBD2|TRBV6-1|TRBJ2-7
CAHSGVHEQYF
TGTGCTCATAGCGGGGTCCACGAGCAGTACTTC
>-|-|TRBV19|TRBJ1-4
CASSSERRVEKLFF
TGTGCCAGTAGTTCGGAGCGGAGGGTAGAAAAACTGTTTTTT
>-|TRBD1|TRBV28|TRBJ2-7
CASTGTGLNYEQYF
TGTGCCAGCACCGGGACAGGGCTAAACTACGAGCAGTACTTC
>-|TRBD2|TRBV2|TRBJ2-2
CASSGSAGGRTGELFF
TGTGCCAGCAGTGGTTCAGCGGGGGGGCGGACCGGGGAGCTGTTTTTT
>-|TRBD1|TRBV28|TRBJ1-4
CATRRGTGVEKLFF
TGTGCCACCCGCAGGGGGACAGGGGTTGAAAAACTGTTTTTT
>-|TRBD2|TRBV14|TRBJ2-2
CASNQERGGPGTGELFF
TGTGCCAGCAACCAGGAGCGGGGGGGCCCTGGCACCGGGGAGCTGTTTTTT
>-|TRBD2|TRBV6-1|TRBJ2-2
CASSGGLAGELNTGELFF
TGTGCCAGCAGTGGGGGACTAGCGGGAGAGCTGAACACCGGGGAGCTGTTTTTT
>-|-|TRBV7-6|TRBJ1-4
CASSSSLIATNEKLFF
TGTGCCAGCAGCTCTTCACTGATTGCAACTAATGAAAAACTGTTTTTT
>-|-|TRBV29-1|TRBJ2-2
CSALTRALSPTGELFF
TGCAGCGCATTGACAAGGGCCCTTTCACCTACCGGGGAGCTGTTTTTT
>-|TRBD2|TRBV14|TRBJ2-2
CASSQDLGSGATGELFF
TGTGCCAGCAGCCAAGATCTCGGTAGCGGGGCCACCGGGGAGCTGTTTTTT
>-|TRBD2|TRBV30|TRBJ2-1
CAWGGLTSGSYNEQFF
TGTGCCTGGGGGGGGTTGACTAGCGGGAGTTACAATGAGCAGTTCTTC
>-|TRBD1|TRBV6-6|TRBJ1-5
CASSSMSQGAPQPQHF
TGTGCCAGCAGTTCAATGAGCCAGGGGGCCCCCCAGCCCCAGCATTTT
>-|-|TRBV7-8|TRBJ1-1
CASREGGEAFF
TGTGCCAGCAGGGAAGGGGGTGAAGCTTTCTTT
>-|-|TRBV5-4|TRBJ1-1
CASSLNGPRRTEAFF
TGTGCCAGCAGCTTGAATGGGCCCCGGAGGACTGAAGCTTTCTTT
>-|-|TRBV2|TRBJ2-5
CASRSQETQYF
TGTGCCAGCAGGTCCCAAGAGACCCAGTACTTC
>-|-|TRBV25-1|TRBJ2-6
CASSDGIGGANVLTF
TGTGCCAGCAGTGATGGGATTGGTGGGGCCAACGTCCTGACTTTC
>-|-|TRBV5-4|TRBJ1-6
CASSPQDVDSPLHF
TGTGCCAGCAGCCCACAGGACGTTGATTCACCCCTCCACTTT
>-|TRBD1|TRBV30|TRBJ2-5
CAWSPWTGLSVETQYF
TGTGCCTGGAGTCCTTGGACAGGGCTTTCTGTAGAGACCCAGTACTTC
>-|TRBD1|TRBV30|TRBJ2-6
CASGQGNSGANVLTF
TGTGCCTCCGGACAGGGAAACTCTGGGGCCAACGTCCTGACTTTC
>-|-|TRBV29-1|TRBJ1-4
CSGAGANKKLFF
TGCAGCGGGGCCGGGGCGAATAAAAAACTGTTTTTT
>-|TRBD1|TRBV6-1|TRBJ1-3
CASSVGPGQGALRLNTIYF
TGTGCCAGCAGTGTGGGGCCAGGACAGGGGGCTCTTCGTCTAAACACCATATATTTT
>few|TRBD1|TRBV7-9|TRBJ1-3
CASSTLGQGAGNTIYF
TGTGCCAGCAGCACCTTGGGACAGGGGGCAGGAAACACCATATATTTT
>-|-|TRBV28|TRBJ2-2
CASSLTRELFF
TGTGCCAGCAGTTTAACCAGGGAGCTGTTTTTT
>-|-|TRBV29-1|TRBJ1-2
CSVERGRGGYTF
TGCAGCGTTGAACGGGGGAGGGGTGGCTACACCTTC
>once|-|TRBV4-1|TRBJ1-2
CASSQEIRVSIYGYTF
TGCGCCAGCAGCCAAGAAATCAGAGTGAGCATCTATGGCTACACCTTC
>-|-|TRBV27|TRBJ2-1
CASSLREGSNEQFF
TGTGCCAGCAGTTTACGTGAGGGAAGCAATGAGCAGTTCTTC
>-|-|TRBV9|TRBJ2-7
CASSVDPGESREQYF
TGTGCCAGCAGCGTAGATCCAGGTGAGAGTCGCGAGCAGTACTTC
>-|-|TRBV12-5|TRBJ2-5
CASGLAQGETQYF
TGTGCTAGTGGTTTGGCACAGGGAGAGACCCAGTACTTC
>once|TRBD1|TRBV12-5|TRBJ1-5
CASGFVQGGNQPQHF
TGTGCTAGTGGTTTTGTCCAGGGGGGCAATCAGCCCCAGCATTTT
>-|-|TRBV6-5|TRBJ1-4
CASSMAQKKEKLFF
TGTGCCAGCAGTATGGCCCAGAAGAAGGAAAAACTGTTTTTT
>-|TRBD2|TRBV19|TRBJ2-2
CASSAPGTSLGELFF
TGTGCCAGTAGTGCCCCCGGGACTAGCCTCGGGGAGCTGTTTTTT
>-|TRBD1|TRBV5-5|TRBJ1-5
CASSWTGSQPQHF
TGTGCCAGCAGCTGGACAGGATCCCAGCCCCAGCATTTT
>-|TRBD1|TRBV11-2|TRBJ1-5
CASSPQGAGHQPQHF
TGTGCCAGCAGCCCGCAGGGGGCCGGTCATCAGCCCCAGCATTTT